The clone carrying this T cell receptor (beta chain) occurred a few times. What it binds is unknown. Expressed TCRB transcripts were sequenced because the isolated RNA had all been reverse transcribed beforehand. The assay was immunoSEQ multiplex PCR, and TCRdb's table has in-frame clones only and misses some. The repertoire holds hundreds of thousands of clones, 17% seen once, with 0.02% to 0.025% in the top ten. The data derive from a study of beta chain features in type 1 diabetes. Study overall: All samples yielded 100 million to 140 million examined sorted cells.

Study conclusions and caveats: In type 1 diabetes patients, VDJ junctions had fewer insertions; deletions at these junctions were more frequent. Unsettled here was the matter of whether HLA type influences TCRB rearrangement.

In germline, CDR1 is PRHDT, CDR2 FYEKMQ (reference sequence). Trimming stripped 1 base from V and 0 bases from J, with 9 bases between. The CDR3 spans 15 residues. CD45RO/CCR7/CD25/CD127/CD95/CD27 separated CD4+ naive, central memory, regulatory and stem cell-like memory cells by sorting. The TCR sequence derives from a woman aged 18-29 years in good health. Sequencing input: naive CD4+ T cells from blood. The V call is TRBV13, the J call TRBJ2-5; no clear D gene. The CDR3 coding sequence is TGTGCCAGCAGCTTAGTTTTTGGGAACCAAGAGACCCAGTACTTC. It specifies CASSLVFGNQETQYF. Supplemented by reference TRBV13 and TRBJ2-5, the full variable domain reads AAGVIQSPRHLIKEKRETATLKCYPIPRHDTVYWYQQGPGQDPQFLISFYEKMQSDKGSIPDRFSAQQFSDYHSELNMSSLELGDSALYFCASSLVFGNQETQYFGPGTRLLVL.